Listed below are T cell receptor beta chains from one sample, sequenced in a study of blood T cell repertoires in COVID-19. Produced via immunoSEQ multiplex PCR; TCRdb's table is partial and in-frame only. There are about 240,000 clones in the sample; about nine tenths occur only once, and 6.2% lies in the top ten. Sequences were obtained from peripheral blood. All receptors derive from a man aged 55 to 70 with acute or convalescent COVID-19. CDR3s include the opening cysteine and the closing phenylalanine or tryptophan. Each record gives: D gene, J gene, clone size, V gene, CDR3 length, CDR3 protein, CDR3 DNA. The D gene is left open where the match is weak. Part of the rows lack a size; the others show once, few, many or a class for expanded clones.

d_call: TRBD1; j_call: TRBJ2-2; clone_size: NA; v_call: TRBV5-4; cdr3_length: 16; cdr3_aa: CASRSQGAGATGELFF; cdr3_nt: TGTGCCAGCAGGTCACAGGGGGCCGGGGCCACCGGGGAGCTGTTTTTT
d_call: TRBD2; j_call: TRBJ2-1; clone_size: NA; v_call: TRBV7-6; cdr3_length: 17; cdr3_aa: CASSLRAAGGSYNEQFF; cdr3_nt: TGTGCCAGCAGCTTACGGGCGGCGGGAGGGTCCTACAATGAGCAGTTCTTC
d_call: TRBD2; j_call: TRBJ2-7; clone_size: NA; v_call: TRBV11-3; cdr3_length: 15; cdr3_aa: CASSLGRRESDEQYF; cdr3_nt: TGTGCCAGCAGCTTAGGACGGCGGGAGTCGGACGAGCAGTACTTC
d_call: NA; j_call: TRBJ1-2; clone_size: NA; v_call: TRBV28; cdr3_length: 13; cdr3_aa: CASSAVRVGGYTF; cdr3_nt: TGTGCCAGCAGTGCCGTCAGGGTGGGCGGCTACACCTTC
d_call: NA; j_call: TRBJ2-5; clone_size: NA; v_call: TRBV7-7; cdr3_length: 16; cdr3_aa: CASSLGSGSGGETQYF; cdr3_nt: TGTGCTAGCAGCTTAGGATCGGGTTCTGGCGGGGAGACCCAGTACTTC
d_call: TRBD2; j_call: TRBJ2-3; clone_size: NA; v_call: TRBV4-3; cdr3_length: 17; cdr3_aa: CASSQDPREGRTDTQYF; cdr3_nt: TGCGCCAGCAGCCAAGATCCCCGGGAGGGGAGGACAGATACGCAGTATTTT
d_call: NA; j_call: TRBJ1-2; clone_size: few; v_call: TRBV10-3; cdr3_length: 14; cdr3_aa: CAISEDRISYGYTF; cdr3_nt: TGTGCCATCAGTGAGGACAGAATAAGCTATGGCTACACCTTC
d_call: TRBD1; j_call: TRBJ1-1; clone_size: NA; v_call: TRBV7-9; cdr3_length: 18; cdr3_aa: CASSSGTGLHPMNTEAFF; cdr3_nt: TGTGCCAGCAGCTCCGGGACAGGGCTCCATCCCATGAACACTGAAGCTTTCTTT
d_call: NA; j_call: TRBJ2-5; clone_size: NA; v_call: TRBV12-3/TRBV12-4; cdr3_length: 11; cdr3_aa: CASSSRETQYF; cdr3_nt: TGTGCCAGCAGCTCGCGAGAGACCCAGTACTTC
d_call: TRBD2; j_call: TRBJ2-3; clone_size: NA; v_call: TRBV4-2; cdr3_length: 17; cdr3_aa: CASSQDPTGGYTDTQYF; cdr3_nt: TGTGCCAGCAGCCAAGATCCAACGGGAGGTTACACAGATACGCAGTATTTT
d_call: TRBD1; j_call: TRBJ2-1; clone_size: NA; v_call: TRBV11-2; cdr3_length: 16; cdr3_aa: CASSLDYGTGFHEQFF; cdr3_nt: TGTGCCAGCAGCTTAGATTACGGGACAGGGTTCCATGAGCAGTTCTTC
d_call: NA; j_call: TRBJ2-3; clone_size: NA; v_call: TRBV15; cdr3_length: 18; cdr3_aa: CATSRDSNTGVGNQPQYF; cdr3_nt: TGTGCCACCAGCAGAGATTCGAATACGGGGGTCGGCAATCAGCCCCAGTATTTT
d_call: NA; j_call: TRBJ1-4; clone_size: NA; v_call: TRBV20-1; cdr3_length: 11; cdr3_aa: CSARAGEKLFF; cdr3_nt: TGCAGTGCTAGGGCTGGTGAAAAACTGTTTTTT
d_call: NA; j_call: TRBJ1-2; clone_size: NA; v_call: TRBV5-1; cdr3_length: 14; cdr3_aa: CASSLGLGEGGYTF; cdr3_nt: TGCGCCAGCAGCTTGGGGCTCGGTGAGGGTGGCTACACCTTC
d_call: TRBD2; j_call: TRBJ2-7; clone_size: NA; v_call: TRBV4-3; cdr3_length: 14; cdr3_aa: CASSQGTSSYEQYF; cdr3_nt: TGCGCCAGCAGCCAAGGGACTAGCTCCTACGAGCAGTACTTC
d_call: TRBD1; j_call: TRBJ1-1; clone_size: NA; v_call: TRBV9; cdr3_length: 15; cdr3_aa: CASSVVMGQGAEAFF; cdr3_nt: TGTGCCAGCAGCGTAGTTATGGGACAGGGGGCTGAAGCTTTCTTT
d_call: NA; j_call: TRBJ2-7; clone_size: NA; v_call: TRBV29-1; cdr3_length: 12; cdr3_aa: CSARRGPHEQYF; cdr3_nt: TGCAGCGCGCGCAGGGGTCCCCACGAGCAGTACTTC
d_call: NA; j_call: TRBJ1-2; clone_size: few; v_call: TRBV7-3; cdr3_length: 13; cdr3_aa: CASSSQGLSGYTF; cdr3_nt: TGTGCCAGCAGCTCCCAGGGACTTTCAGGCTACACCTTC
d_call: NA; j_call: TRBJ2-1; clone_size: NA; v_call: TRBV18; cdr3_length: 17; cdr3_aa: CASSPLPSVIRLNEQFF; cdr3_nt: TGTGCCAGCTCACCACTCCCTAGCGTTATCCGACTCAATGAGCAGTTCTTC
d_call: NA; j_call: TRBJ2-1; clone_size: NA; v_call: TRBV5-1; cdr3_length: 17; cdr3_aa: CASSFGTSRSSYNEQFF; cdr3_nt: TGCGCCAGCAGCTTTGGTACTAGCCGGAGCTCCTACAATGAGCAGTTCTTC
d_call: NA; j_call: TRBJ1-5; clone_size: few; v_call: TRBV28; cdr3_length: 17; cdr3_aa: CASSLTAFRRANQPQHF; cdr3_nt: TGTGCCAGCAGTTTAACAGCCTTTCGCAGGGCCAATCAGCCCCAGCATTTT
d_call: TRBD2; j_call: TRBJ2-5; clone_size: NA; v_call: TRBV29-1; cdr3_length: 13; cdr3_aa: CSVEVPASGRQYF; cdr3_nt: TGCAGCGTTGAAGTACCAGCTAGCGGGAGACAGTACTTC
d_call: TRBD2; j_call: TRBJ2-1; clone_size: NA; v_call: TRBV5-4; cdr3_length: 15; cdr3_aa: CASSLQAGDRHEQFF; cdr3_nt: TGTGCCAGCAGCTTGCAAGCGGGAGATAGGCATGAGCAGTTCTTC
d_call: NA; j_call: TRBJ2-3; clone_size: NA; v_call: TRBV3-1/TRBV3-2; cdr3_length: 13; cdr3_aa: CASSPTSSDTQYF; cdr3_nt: TGTGCCAGCAGCCCGACTAGTTCGGATACGCAGTATTTT
d_call: NA; j_call: TRBJ2-1; clone_size: NA; v_call: TRBV28; cdr3_length: 15; cdr3_aa: CASSLGQSSYNEQFF; cdr3_nt: TGTGCCAGCAGTTTAGGACAGAGCTCCTACAATGAGCAGTTCTTC
d_call: TRBD1; j_call: TRBJ1-1; clone_size: NA; v_call: TRBV7-2; cdr3_length: 15; cdr3_aa: CASRIQGQFNTEAFF; cdr3_nt: TGTGCCAGCAGGATACAGGGACAGTTCAACACTGAAGCTTTCTTT
d_call: TRBD1; j_call: TRBJ1-3; clone_size: NA; v_call: TRBV18; cdr3_length: 16; cdr3_aa: CASSPPNRGAGNTIYF; cdr3_nt: TGTGCCAGCTCACCACCGAACAGGGGCGCTGGAAACACCATATATTTT
d_call: TRBD1; j_call: TRBJ1-2; clone_size: NA; v_call: TRBV7-9; cdr3_length: 12; cdr3_aa: CASSWTGVGYTF; cdr3_nt: TGTGCCAGCAGTTGGACAGGGGTAGGCTACACCTTC
d_call: NA; j_call: TRBJ2-2; clone_size: NA; v_call: TRBV27; cdr3_length: 14; cdr3_aa: CASSFDSDTGELFF; cdr3_nt: TGTGCCAGCAGTTTTGACAGTGACACCGGGGAGCTGTTTTTT
d_call: TRBD1; j_call: TRBJ1-1; clone_size: NA; v_call: TRBV5-1; cdr3_length: 15; cdr3_aa: CASSLGGQENTEAFF; cdr3_nt: TGCGCCAGCAGCTTGGGGGGACAGGAGAACACTGAAGCTTTCTTT
d_call: TRBD1; j_call: TRBJ1-1; clone_size: NA; v_call: TRBV9; cdr3_length: 18; cdr3_aa: CASSDPYPTGQGGTEAFF; cdr3_nt: TGTGCCAGCAGCGACCCATACCCGACCGGACAGGGAGGTACTGAAGCTTTCTTT